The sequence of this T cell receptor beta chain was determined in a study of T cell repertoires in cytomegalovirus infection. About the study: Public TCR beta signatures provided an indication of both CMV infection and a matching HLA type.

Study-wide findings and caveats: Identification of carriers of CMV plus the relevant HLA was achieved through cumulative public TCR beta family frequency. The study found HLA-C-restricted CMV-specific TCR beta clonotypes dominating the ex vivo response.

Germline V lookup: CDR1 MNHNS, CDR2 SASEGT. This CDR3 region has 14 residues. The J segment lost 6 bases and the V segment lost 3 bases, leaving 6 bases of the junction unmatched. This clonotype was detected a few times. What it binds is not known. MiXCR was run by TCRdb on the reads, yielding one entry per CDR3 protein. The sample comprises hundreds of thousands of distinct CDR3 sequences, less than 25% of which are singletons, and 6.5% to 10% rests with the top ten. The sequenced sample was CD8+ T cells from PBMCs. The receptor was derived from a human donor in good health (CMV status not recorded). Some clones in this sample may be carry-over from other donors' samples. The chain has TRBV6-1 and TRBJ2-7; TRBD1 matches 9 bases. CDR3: CASSDGTGPREQYF. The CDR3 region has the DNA TGTGCCAGCAGTGACGGGACAGGGCCACGCGAGCAGTACTTC.